The 11 T cell receptor beta chains below all came from one sample that was sequenced in a study of shared clonotypes between healthy human individuals. Libraries were prepared by immunoSEQ multiplex PCR; TCRdb keeps only in-frame clonotypes and omits some of them. The sample records around 2.5 million clones, 93% being singletons. The material sequenced was naive CD4+ T cells from PBMCs. The sample's subset: CD45RA+ positively selected. All receptors derive from a man younger than 35 in good health. Some clones in this sample may be carry-over from other donors' samples.

The V and J genes are TRBV6-1 and TRBJ1-6; D perhaps matches TRBD1 (5 bases). The CDR3 is 15 amino acids. The germline V and J ends were trimmed by 5 bases and 4 bases, with 12 bases remaining between them. Germline V lookup: CDR1 MNHNS, CDR2 SASEGT. The CDR3 DNA reads TGTGCCAGCAGTACCCGGGGGTCGTATAATTCACCCCTCCACTTT. Translating it yields CASSTRGSYNSPLHF.

The rearrangement uses TRBV14 and TRBJ1-2; maybe TRBD1 (6 bases). V lost 4 bases and J 4 bases, leaving 10 bases between the germline ends. The CDR3 is 13 residues long. From germline, CDR1 is SGHDN and CDR2 FVKESK. This CDR3 reads CASSRRTAYGYTF. Written as DNA, the CDR3 is TGTGCCAGCAGCCGTCGGACAGCCTATGGCTACACCTTC.

This clone was observed a single time. The chain joins TRBV11-2 to TRBJ2-7; 8 nucleotides align to TRBD1. Trimming removed 1 base from V and 6 bases from J; junction bases left unmatched: 8. Germline values: CDR1 SGHAT, CDR2 FQNNGV. The CDR3 extends over 15 amino acids. The CDR3 sequence is CASSLGGDRIFEQYF. The CDR3 DNA is TGTGCCAGCAGCTTAGGCGGGGACAGGATCTTCGAGCAGTACTTC. The whole variable domain, remainder taken from reference TRBV11-2 and TRBJ2-7, is EAGVAQSPRYKIIEKRQSVAFWCNPISGHATLYWYQQILGQGPKLLIQFQNNGVVDDSQLPKDRFSAERLKGVDSTLKIQPAKLEDSAVYLCASSLGGDRIFEQYFGPGTRLTVT.

This rearrangement joins TRBV7-7 to TRBJ1-2; 7 bases fit TRBD1. Per the germline V gene, CDR1 is SSHAT and CDR2 is FNYEAQ (reference sequence). The V segment lost 3 bases and the J segment 12 bases; nucleotides outside the gene matches: 4. The CDR3 loop spans 11 amino acids. DNA of the CDR3: TGTGCCAGCAGCTTTGGGCAGGGGGACACCTTC. This gives the protein CASSFGQGDTF. Complete variable domain (other parts from reference TRBV7-7 and TRBJ1-2): GAGVSQSPRYKVTKRGQDVTLRCDPISSHATLYWYQQALGQGPEFLTYFNYEAQPDKSGLPSDRFSAERPEGSISTLTIQRTEQRDSAMYRCASSFGQGDTFGSGTRLTVV.

Comments on this clone: Its ends do not fully match the called genes, so a read error is possible. This rearrangement joins TRBV10-3 to TRBJ1-3, with D maybe TRBD1 (5 bases). The CDR3 consists of 14 residues. Germline CDR1 is ENHRY and CDR2 is SYGVKD. Here the CDR3 DNA reads TGTGCCATCAGTGGAGGGGTCTCTGAAAACACCATATATTTT. It translates to CAISGGVSENTIYF.

This chain connects TRBV28 to TRBJ1-4; D possibly corresponds to TRBD1 (6 bases). This CDR3 is built from 15 residues. The germline V gene encodes CDR1 MDHEN and CDR2 SYDVKM. V lost 3 bases to trimming and J lost 8 bases, with 16 bases between them. The CDR3 is CASSFSGQKDEKLFF. In DNA, the CDR3 is TGTGCCAGCAGTTTCTCTGGACAGAAGGACGAAAAACTGTTTTTT.

The chain joins TRBV29-1 to TRBJ2-7; D is perhaps TRBD1 (6 bases). CDR1 SQVTM and CDR2 ANQGSEA come from the germline V gene. V gave up 7 bases and J gave up 3 bases, with 10 bases separating them. The length of the CDR3 is 11 residues. CDR3 loop: CSASQGYEQYF. The CDR3 DNA sequence: TGCAGCGCTTCACAGGGCTACGAGCAGTACTTC.

Here the CDR3 DNA reads TGCGCCAGCAGCTTGGACGGACAGGGGGCCCACCGGCATTTT. It encodes CASSLDGQGAHRHF. This chain joins TRBV5-1 and TRBJ1-5, with TRBD1 matching 11 bases. This CDR3 has 14 residues. V was clipped by 0 bases and J by 15 bases; unmatched bases: 8. Per the germline V gene, CDR1 is SGHRS and CDR2 is YFSETQ.

J is TRBJ1-4 and V is TRBV2, with D tentatively TRBD1 (6 bases). There are 11 residues in the CDR3. Germline values: CDR1 SNHLY, CDR2 FYNNEI. The ends were cut back, 8 bases at V and 11 bases at J, with 12 bases in the middle. CDR3 sequence (DNA): TGTGCCAGCGGGAGGGGGGGGAAACTGTTTTTT. It specifies CASGRGGKLFF.

The genes are TRBV6-6 and TRBJ2-3, with 8 bases identical to TRBD1. Trimming took 6 bases from V and 1 from J; bases not matched to a gene: 9. The CDR3 loop spans 16 amino acids. Germline V gives CDR1 MNHNY, CDR2 SVGAGI (reference sequence). The CDR3 coding sequence is TGTGCCAGCAGCCGAGACAGGGGAATAGGCACAGATACGCAGTATTTT. This gives the protein CASSRDRGIGTDTQYF.

Points on this clone: Other DNA sequences from this sample encode an identical CDR3 as well. V usage is TRBV28 and J usage is TRBJ2-5; 12 nucleotides line up with TRBD2. V shed 3 bases, J shed 5 bases, and the junction held 1 base outside the gene matches. This CDR3 spans 14 amino acids. CDR1 MDHEN and CDR2 SYDVKM come from the germline V gene. In DNA, the CDR3 is TGTGCCAGCAGTTTTCTAGCGGGAGGGGAGACCCAGTACTTC. It is translated as CASSFLAGGETQYF.